This record looks at one T cell receptor beta chain sequence and its context. Its antigen is unidentified. The record originates from a study of a mutant IDH1 vaccine in newly diagnosed glioma. Study in general: The first vaccination came 4-6 weeks after radiotherapy alone, or with temozolomide cycles. Former treatment meant radiotherapy, temozolomide, or both; the majority had gotten both. V12 came at week 35, V13 at week 47.

In germline, CDR1 is MNHNS, CDR2 SASEGT. V lost 1 base to trimming and J lost 5 bases, with 14 bases between them. CDR3 length equals 16 residues. Study-wide results and limits: There were vaccine-induced immune responses in roughly 93% of the patients.

Time point in this sample: week 35, safety follow-up. Doses consisted of 300 ug of mutant IDH1 20-mer peptide each, paired with topical imiquimod. Profiled with immunoSEQ multiplex PCR; TCRdb holds only in-frame clones, not every one. Seen here are about 54,000 clones, less than 90% observed once, and the top ten hold 1.6%. The chain joins TRBV6-1 to TRBJ2-2; weak D call: TRBD1 (6 bases). The TCR was taken from a man aged 35 to 55 with glioma. Sequenced here: PBMCs, sampled from a glioma patient whose treatment included an IDH1 peptide vaccine. The CDR3 DNA reads as TGTGCCAGCAGTGAAGGGACAGCCATATTGACCGGGGAGCTGTTTTTT. It is translated as CASSEGTAILTGELFF.